This paragraph reports one T cell receptor (beta chain). Its cognate antigen has yet to be identified. No much larger clonotype is one base removed from it; base qualities were not supplied. These data originate in a study of cytomegalovirus exposure and HLA in healthy donors (TCRdb year 2017). For the wider study: An earlier analysis of some 500 of the donors reported approximately 290 Gb of sequence data and around 110 million unique TCR beta sequences from 150 million to 200 million T cells. An early release covering more than 500 HLA-typed donors comprised about 320 gigabases of sequencing data and 85 million to 100 million unique TCR sequences. Of the roughly 390 genotyped donors, roughly 85% fell in the genetic ancestry cluster associated with self-reported Caucasian donors. The study aimed to test whether cataloging public T cell receptors could reveal signatures of past pathogen exposure. Using immunosequencing, the study profiled T cell repertoires from 550 to 750 subjects and related those repertoires to cytomegalovirus serostatus. Along with the approximately 650-subject first cohort, a separate validation cohort of over a hundred different subjects was used. To predict cytomegalovirus infection status, the study combined high-throughput TCR immunosequencing, statistical association of individual TCRs with disease status, and machine learning. In a later analysis, previously published TCR beta repertoires from 550 to 750 donors were re-analyzed and high-resolution HLA genotyping was added so that TCR occurrence patterns could be studied. In the later analysis, no new phenotypic data were used to find candidate immune exposures; instead, reliance was placed on TCR beta sequences and their occurrence across donors. An earlier analysis of fewer than 750 of the donors used high-throughput TCR beta sequencing to judge whether each TCR beta V gene segment behaved as functional or pseudogenic. Donor age, sex, ethnicity and CMV serostatus were compiled alongside the repertoire data. A later genetic analysis took genome-wide SNP genotypes for about three fifths of the 666 donors and used that subset as a discovery cohort. Every discovery cohort repertoire had been produced on one sequencing platform. HLA typing covered class I and class II loci at four-digit resolution. The number of typed donors differed by locus: about 620-640 for A, B, C, DRB1 and DQB1; 522 for DQA1; roughly 600 for DPA1; and around 450 for DPB1. Several DR-DQ haplotypes were treated as single units for association and clustering because of strong linkage in the cohort. Across some 400 genotyped donors of the cohort, an average of about 240,000 unique TCR beta nucleotide sequences per donor were sequenced, and roughly 20% of those sequences were non-productive.

What the authors observed across the whole study: Most TCR sequences were seen in very few donors, while some public TCRs were found in many individuals. In a later analysis, HLA-associated TCR beta chains showed more clonal expansion and lower generation probabilities than non-associated chains that were equally common. In a later analysis, the rate of TCR association differed among HLA loci, with DRB1 alleles having the most associated TCRs and HLA-C alleles having the fewest. The cohort was sequenced for TCR beta chains only, and without alpha or paired-chain data the features that could be detected were limited. Because counts were too low, about 18 rarely observed V segments, including chromosome 9 orphons, were excluded from the earlier analysis of 587 of the donors. Because HLA typing was unavailable for some donors at each locus, only the typed subset was used in association tests. Because the 87-base-pair reads could not distinguish some IMGT-functional V segments, including TRBV6-2 and TRBV6-3, those segments were excluded. The presence/absence analyses assumed that sequencing depth was roughly uniform across donors, and that assumption may not be true. The authors suggested that the approach could potentially be extended to other disease states and immunological phenotypes. A later genetic analysis associated a missense DCLRE1C variant with V-gene and J-gene trimming of TCR beta chains, and an independent cohort replicated the association. According to a later analysis, parvovirus B19, influenza, CMV and Epstein-Barr virus appeared linked to several top co-occurrence clusters. According to a later analysis, most CMV-associated TCR beta chains appeared to be HLA-restricted, and the HLA associations seemed to be driven largely by CMV exposure. A group of highly shared sequence variants was considered likely to be a technical artifact of the sequencing pipeline. Strong co-occurrence of HLA alleles, especially DR and DQ, made assigning TCR associations to individual alleles difficult. In a later genetic analysis, fewer N-insertions in productive TCRs were reported among donors in an Asian-associated ancestry cluster than the approximately 670-donor mean. The study gave a list of 150 to 200 TCR beta chains associated with cytomegalovirus. In an earlier analysis of a few hundred of the donors, most TCR beta V segments were observed in productive rearrangements about 87% or about 30% of the time, broadly matching IMGT annotations. A further reported finding was that TCR beta sequences accurately predicted the HLA-A and HLA-B alleles for most subjects in the first cohort. Correlated functional status among segregating V segments might be attributable to linkage disequilibrium, but an unknown experimental factor could not be ruled out. A later analysis associated about 18,000 TCR beta sequences with specific HLA alleles at a false discovery rate of 0.05. Immune exposure information for the cohort was limited to CMV serostatus. The classifier was reported to diagnose cytomegalovirus status with high specificity and sensitivity in both the original and validation cohorts. A few of the identified cytomegalovirus-associated TCR beta chains were confirmed in vitro to be specific for cytomegalovirus antigens.

The cohort consisted of 650 to 850 healthy bone marrow donors. All cohort members were sampled while nominally healthy, although unrecorded immune exposures were likely present. The donor tested CMV seropositive, placing the donor among the roughly 300 seropositive members of the cohort. Every donor gave a peripheral blood sample, and the peripheral blood mononuclear cells from that sample were used for TCR beta sequencing. The Qiagen DNeasy Blood Extraction Kit was used to extract genomic DNA from the blood cell samples. To prepare the library, the immunoSEQ multiplex PCR assay was applied. A mixture of 60 forward primers for TCR Vbeta segments and 13 reverse primers for TCR Jbeta segments was used in the multiplex PCR. A multiplex PCR assay on genomic DNA amplified the CDR3 region of rearranged TCR beta genes. On the Illumina HiSeq System, the amplified TCR beta libraries were sequenced as 87-base-pair reads. The original pipeline was this. A later analysis counted approximately 74 million unique TCR beta chains across the 650 to 800 repertoires, and 9 million to 14 million of these chains were shared by at least two donors. To remove PCR and sequencing errors, raw reads were error-corrected and collapsed into unique sequences using a nearest-neighbor algorithm that merged closely related sequences. V, D and J gene segments were assigned by aligning CDR3 sequences to IMGT reference sequences. For a sequence to be retained, at least a six-nucleotide match to both a V gene segment and a J gene segment was required. A rearrangement was called productive if the CDR3 had no stop codons and remained in frame with V and J, and every other rearrangement was called non-productive. CDR3 was defined according to IMGT convention as the region running from the second conserved V-encoded cysteine to the conserved J-encoded phenylalanine. The earlier analysis of a few hundred of the donors excluded sequences that lacked an unambiguous match to a single V gene segment. An earlier analysis of 500 to 700 of the donors classified V segments as functional when productive rearrangements were above 56.7% and as segregating when the standard deviation between donors was above 5%. A statistical classification framework was developed to diagnose cytomegalovirus status using the catalog of TCR beta chain sequences. A later analysis assigned V and J genes by comparing TCR nucleotide sequences with IMGT/GENE-DB human TR gene sequences. A later analysis assigned CDR3 sequences and most-parsimonious VDJ recombination scenarios with the TCRdist pipeline. In a later analysis, each TCR beta chain was defined by its CDR3 amino acid sequence together with its V-gene family, and reads lacking a unique V-gene family were excluded. In a later analysis, 500 to 700 highly shared, low-generation-probability nucleotide sequences were removed to address suspected cross-contamination and a sequencing artifact. In a later analysis, a clonal expansion index was calculated for each public chain from normalized within-repertoire ranks of inferred template counts. A later analysis computed generation probabilities with a VDJ recombination model fitted to out-of-frame rearrangements, and checked the results against IGoR. In a later analysis, TCR-TCR, TCR-HLA and TCR-CMV co-occurrence was scored with hypergeometric tests, and a repertoire-size bias correction was applied to TCR pairs. False discovery rates were estimated in a later analysis by permuting HLA or CMV assignments 20 times. A later analysis grouped co-occurring TCRs with DBSCAN, adding TCRdist sequence similarity when clustering within HLA-allele-positive subsets. Co-occurrence clustering excluded repertoires with fewer than 30,000 or more than 120,000 public chains, plus five with anomalous nucleotide sharing. Here the immuneACCESS table is served through TCRdb, limited to in-frame sequences with V and J called. Missing clones are a known gap in these copies; in checked studies unresolved V genes cover under half, and the rest lacks a known reason. V, J and clone size are taken as reported in that table, and D and trimming were inferred from the DNA itself. Within this sample are over 50,000 clones, with around 68% of them counted one time only. The top ten constitute 15% to 20% of the sample.

Taken from the germline V gene, the CDR1 and CDR2 loops are SNHLY and FYNNEI. Between the V and J ends, shortened by 4 bases and 4 bases respectively, the junction contains 10 bases. The CDR3 runs 13 residues from the cysteine to the phenylalanine. CDR3 DNA only is kept here, 39 bases in frame from base 1. The clonotype comes from a man in his forties in good health and CMV-seropositive. The sequence joins TRBV2 to TRBJ1-2; the D segment cannot be called with confidence. Sequenced: PBMCs. The nucleotide sequence reads as follows: TGTGCCAGCAGTGTAGGCAGGCCCTATGGCTACACCTTC. Translated, this is CASSVGRPYGYTF.